Each of the 9 T cell receptor beta chains below was sequenced from the same sample in a study of blood T cells in healthy people across ages. It was with a sample-barcoded 5' primer and a J-beta primer mix that a second PCR of roughly 7 to 12 cycles was run. TCRdb re-called the 5' RACE reads with MiXCR, one entry per CDR3 protein. The data hold approximately 960,000 distinct CDR3 sequences, with roughly 29% observed a single time. Another study also made use of these data, one on T cells of mothers and their children.

The sequenced material came from blood. The receptors stem from a woman aged 40 to 55 in good health.

The rearrangement uses TRBV29-1 and TRBJ1-2; 9 nucleotides agree with TRBD1. The CDR3 sequence is 15 residues long. The germline V gene has CDR1 SQVTM and CDR2 ANQGSEA. Losses at the gene ends were 0 bases for V and 4 bases for J; bases not matched to a gene: 6. The CDR3 here is CSVEEGGTGTYGYTF. The CDR3 DNA sequence: TGCAGCGTTGAAGAGGGGGGGACAGGGACCTATGGCTACACCTTC.

This clonotype has only one observation. This may come from a read error, since a much larger clone is one base off. The chain carries TRBV6-4 and TRBJ2-5; 9 bases fit TRBD2. This CDR3 comprises 16 residues. V lost 4 bases, J lost 11 bases, and 17 bases stayed unmatched. The germline CDR1 and CDR2 sequences are MRHNA and SNTAGT. The CDR3 nucleotides read TGTGCCAGCAGTGTAAAGGTAGCGGGGGTTTACAATGAGCAGTACTTC. Protein sequence: CASSVKVAGVYNEQYF.

This clonotype occurred a few times. The rearrangement links TRBV6-5 to TRBJ1-1, with a tentative D call TRBD1 (6 bases). V was shortened by 6 bases and J by 4 bases, with 21 bases between the two germline ends. There are 16 residues in the CDR3. CDR1 MNHEY and CDR2 SVGAGI come from the germline V gene. For the CDR3, the DNA is TGTGCCAGCAGCCCCCAACAGGGCTCAGCGGTCACTGAAGCTTTCTTT. Translating gives CASSPQQGSAVTEAFF.

This clonotype was found many times. V and J are TRBV4-2 and TRBJ1-2, with 10 bases matching TRBD1. V was clipped by 8 bases and J by 8 bases; unmatched bases: 17. The CDR3 is 16 amino acids. Germline V gene sequence: CDR1 LGHNA, CDR2 YNFKEQ. The CDR3 spells CASQETTGTGDGGYTF. CDR3 coding DNA: TGTGCCAGCCAGGAAACAACCGGGACAGGGGATGGGGGCTACACCTTC.

This clonotype was seen a single time. This rearrangement joins TRBV20-1 to TRBJ1-1; a weak D match, TRBD1 (5 bases). CDR3 size: 14 residues. The germline V and J ends were trimmed by 6 bases and 3 bases, with 17 bases remaining between them. Germline CDR1 and CDR2: DFQATT and SNEGSKA (reference sequence). The CDR3 spells CSAWNRQGDTEAFF. CDR3 coding DNA: TGCAGTGCCTGGAATCGGCAGGGTGACACTGAAGCTTTCTTT.

The chain combines TRBV5-6 with TRBJ2-5; D may be TRBD1 (6 bases). V lost 0 bases to trimming and J lost 4 bases, with 16 bases between them. The CDR3 runs 16 residues. Germline loops: CDR1 SGHDT, CDR2 YYEEEE. CDR3 DNA sequence: TGTGCCAGCAGCTTGGACCTGTTGGGGGCCGGAGAGACCCAGTACTTC. Amino acid sequence: CASSLDLLGAGETQYF.

The V gene is TRBV7-2, the J gene TRBJ2-7, with TRBD2 as a possible D gene (5 bases). V was clipped by 4 bases and J by 3 bases, with 13 bases between them. Germline loops: CDR1 SGHTA, CDR2 FQGNSA. The CDR3 extends over 14 amino acids. As DNA, the CDR3 is TGTGCCAGCAGCTCCGGGGTTATTGGCTACGAGCAGTACTTC. Amino acid sequence: CASSSGVIGYEQYF. The full variable domain, its missing parts supplied by reference TRBV7-2 and TRBJ2-7, is GAGVSQSPSNKVTEKGKDVELRCDPISGHTALYWYRQSLGQGLEFLIYFQGNSAPDKSGLPSDRFSAERTGGSVSTLTIQRTQQEDSAVYLCASSSGVIGYEQYFGPGTRLTVT.

This clonotype was seen only a few times. The chain employs TRBV7-2 and TRBJ2-7; unclear D gene. This CDR3 has 14 residues. V lost 5 bases to trimming and J lost 2 bases, with 13 bases between them. The V gene's germline CDR1 is SGHTA and CDR2 FQGNSA. The CDR3 bases are TGTGCCAGCAGCCCGCAACCAACCCCCTACGAGCAGTACTTC. It is translated as CASSPQPTPYEQYF.

This clonotype showed up many times. The V gene is TRBV7-8, the J gene TRBJ2-7; D might be TRBD1 (6 bases). This CDR3 region has 14 residues. The V end was cut by 5 bases, the J end by 3 bases, with 14 bases between. Germline lookup yields CDR1 SGHVS and CDR2 FQNEAQ. CDR3 DNA sequence: TGTGCCAGCAGCCCGAACCGGGACATCTACGAGCAGTACTTC. Translated, it gives CASSPNRDIYEQYF.